The rows below give T cell receptor beta chains drawn from one sample of a study of shared clonotypes between healthy human individuals. Only in-frame clones appear in the TCRdb table, and some are missing; sequencing was by immunoSEQ multiplex PCR. This table holds a few million clones, just under 95% found once. Specimen: naive CD8+ T cells from PBMCs. These receptors all stem from a man in his late teens or twenties in good health. Some clones in this sample may be carry-over from other donors' samples. The CDR3 runs from the conserved cysteine through the conserved F or W. The D gene is left open where the match is weak. Clone size is shown for a subset of rows, as once, few, many or a class of expanded clone.

TRBD2	TRBJ2-1	TRBV28	-	TGTGCCAGCAGCCCAGGACTAGCGGACTACAATGAGCAGTTCTTC	CASSPGLADYNEQFF
TRBD2	TRBJ2-1	TRBV27	-	TGTGCCAGCAGTATAACTAGCGGGAGCTCCTACAATGAGCAGTTCTTC	CASSITSGSSYNEQFF
-	TRBJ1-5	TRBV7-9	-	TGTGCCAGCAGCCTAGGTTATGGGGGGGGCCAGCCCCAGCATTTT	CASSLGYGGGQPQHF
-	TRBJ1-2	TRBV7-9	-	TGTGCCAGCAGCCACTCCACGGCTCAGTATGGCTACACCTTC	CASSHSTAQYGYTF
TRBD2	TRBJ2-7	TRBV27	-	TGTGCCAGCAGTTTCGGGGGGGAGATGCACTTC	CASSFGGEMHF
-	TRBJ2-7	TRBV21-1	-	TGTGCCAGCAGCAAATTCCTCTTGCAGCGGGAGTACGAGCAGTACTTC	CASSKFLLQREYEQYF
TRBD2	TRBJ2-1	TRBV5-1	-	TGCGCCAGCAGCTTTGGACTAGCGAAATACAATGAGCAGTTCTTC	CASSFGLAKYNEQFF
TRBD1	TRBJ1-3	TRBV6-1	-	TGTGCCAGCAGCGACAGGGCGGGGAACACCATATATTTT	CASSDRAGNTIYF
-	TRBJ2-3	TRBV2	-	TGTGCCAGCAGGGACCCTGCGGCCCCCACAGATACGCAGTATTTT	CASRDPAAPTDTQYF
TRBD1	TRBJ1-5	TRBV6-1	-	TGTGCCAGCAGTGAATTTAAGGGACAGATTAATCAGCCCCAGCATTTT	CASSEFKGQINQPQHF
-	TRBJ2-1	TRBV7-9	-	TGTGCCAGCAGCCCCTCGGAGAGGTATGAGCAGTTCTTC	CASSPSERYEQFF
-	TRBJ2-2	TRBV27	-	TGTGCCAGCAGTTTCGGGACACCCGGGGAGCTGTTTTTT	CASSFGTPGELFF
TRBD1	TRBJ1-1	TRBV19	-	TGTGCCAGTATGCCGGGACAGGCGATCTCTGAAGCTTTCTTT	CASMPGQAISEAFF
-	TRBJ2-7	TRBV11-2	-	TGTGCCAGCAGCCTCCGCGGTGACTGGGCTACCTACGAGCAGTACTTC	CASSLRGDWATYEQYF
TRBD2	TRBJ2-2	TRBV27	-	TGTGCCAGCAGTTTTTCAGCGGGAGAAGTCACCGGGGAGCTGTTTTTT	CASSFSAGEVTGELFF
-	TRBJ2-3	TRBV6-6	-	TGTGCCAGCAGTTCAACGAGATCAGATACGCAGTATTTT	CASSSTRSDTQYF
-	TRBJ2-7	TRBV11-2	-	TGTGCCAGCAGCTTCCAGGGCACTTACGAGCAGTACTTC	CASSFQGTYEQYF
-	TRBJ1-1	TRBV4-3	few	TGCGCCAGCAGCCAAGATTACTTGGTTTTCTTT	CASSQDYLVFF
-	TRBJ1-1	TRBV7-3	-	TGTGCCAGCAGCTTAATCGGGGCGAACACTGAAGCTTTCTTT	CASSLIGANTEAFF
-	TRBJ1-5	TRBV16	-	TGTGCCAGCAGTAAAAGATGGTTAGATAGCAATCAGCCCCAGCATTTT	CASSKRWLDSNQPQHF
-	TRBJ2-7	TRBV7-9	-	TGTGCCAGCAGCGCCTACCGAGGGGAGCAGTACTTC	CASSAYRGEQYF
TRBD1	TRBJ2-5	TRBV28	-	TGTGCCAGCAGTTTAGAAGGGGGCAGGGGGTCAGAGACCCAGTACTTC	CASSLEGGRGSETQYF
-	TRBJ1-2	TRBV14	-	TGTGCCAGCAGCCAAGATCCCGGCAGGAGGGGCTACACCTTC	CASSQDPGRRGYTF
-	TRBJ1-1	TRBV28	-	TGTGCCAGCAGGGGGGGACTGTTGAACACTGAAGCTTTCTTT	CASRGGLLNTEAFF
TRBD1	TRBJ2-7	TRBV6-6	-	TGTGCCAGCAGGGATAGGGACAGGGCCTACGAGCAGTACTTC	CASRDRDRAYEQYF
-	TRBJ2-7	TRBV11-2	-	TGTGCCAGCAGCTTCCTACTAGGTTCGGGTGTCGAGCAGTACTTC	CASSFLLGSGVEQYF
-	TRBJ2-1	TRBV4-2	-	TGTGCCAGCAGCCAAGAGGACTTAAAGCGAACTAGCTCCTACAATGAGCAGTTCTTC	CASSQEDLKRTSSYNEQFF
-	TRBJ1-1	TRBV6-4	-	TGTGCCAGCAGTGAACGGGGAACTGGAGCTGAAGCTTTCTTT	CASSERGTGAEAFF
-	TRBJ2-7	TRBV6-1	-	TGTGCCAGCAGTGACGGGGGAACCAGCTACGAGCAGTACTTC	CASSDGGTSYEQYF
TRBD2	TRBJ2-7	TRBV9	-	TGTGCCAGCAGCGTGACTAGCGGGAGAACCTACGAGCAGTACTTC	CASSVTSGRTYEQYF
TRBD1	TRBJ2-7	TRBV19	-	TGTGCCAGTAGTATACCCGGACAGGGCGGGTACGAGCAGTACTTC	CASSIPGQGGYEQYF
-	TRBJ2-5	TRBV7-9	-	TGTGCCAGCAGCCCTTCCCGTGGCTGGGAGACCCAGTACTTC	CASSPSRGWETQYF
TRBD2	TRBJ2-3	TRBV27	-	TGTGCCAGCAGTTTCCGAAGACTAGCGGGAGTAGATACGCAGTATTTT	CASSFRRLAGVDTQYF
-	TRBJ1-2	TRBV5-4	once	TGTGCCAGCAGCCCAAGGACAGAGCTATATGGCTACACCTTC	CASSPRTELYGYTF
-	TRBJ2-1	TRBV7-9	-	TGTGCCAGCAGCCACCTCTTGAATGAGCAGTTCTTC	CASSHLLNEQFF
-	TRBJ1-2	TRBV2	-	TGTGCCAGCAGTGAGAGGGCCATGACCAACTATGGCTACACCTTC	CASSERAMTNYGYTF
-	TRBJ2-3	TRBV4-1	-	TGCGCCAGCAGCCAAGTCATGGCAGGGCTTAGCACAGATACGCAGTATTTT	CASSQVMAGLSTDTQYF
-	TRBJ1-3	TRBV27	-	TGTGCCAGCAGCGACGTACGCTCTGGAAACACCATATATTTT	CASSDVRSGNTIYF
-	TRBJ2-7	TRBV28	-	TGTGCCAGCAGTTTACTTGACGAGCAGTACTTC	CASSLLDEQYF
-	TRBJ1-1	TRBV11-2	-	TGTGCCAGCAGCCCAAGATCCGGTGAGAACACTGAAGCTTTCTTT	CASSPRSGENTEAFF
TRBD1	TRBJ2-7	TRBV7-9	-	TGTGCCAGCAGCTTAGGGACAGGGTCCTACGAGCAGTACTTC	CASSLGTGSYEQYF
-	TRBJ1-1	TRBV13	once	TGTGCCAGCAGTTTCGAGGGATACATGAACACTGAAGCTTTCTTT	CASSFEGYMNTEAFF
TRBD2	TRBJ2-1	TRBV7-9	few	TGTGCCAGCAGCCCAGAACTAGCGGGACGCTACAATGAGCAGTTCTTC	CASSPELAGRYNEQFF
-	TRBJ2-2	TRBV15	-	TGTGCCACCAGCAGAGACCCAGCGGAGATGACCGGGGAGCTGTTTTTT	CATSRDPAEMTGELFF
-	TRBJ1-2	TRBV19	-	TGTGCCAGTAGTATAAGGGGGAACAGGGTTGATGGCTACACCTTC	CASSIRGNRVDGYTF
-	TRBJ2-1	TRBV30	-	TGTGCCTGGAGGGGTCCCTACAATGAGCAGTTCTTC	CAWRGPYNEQFF
-	TRBJ2-7	TRBV10-3	-	TGTGCCATCAGTGAGTCGAGGGGGGGCTCCGAGCAGTACTTC	CAISESRGGSEQYF
-	TRBJ2-3	TRBV27	-	TGTGCCAGCAGCCTTTCACTCCGAGGGCCCACAGATACGCAGTATTTT	CASSLSLRGPTDTQYF
-	TRBJ2-7	TRBV27	-	TGTGCCAGCAGTCCTCGGGCCAAGGCCTACGAGCAGTACTTC	CASSPRAKAYEQYF
-	TRBJ1-1	TRBV13	-	TGTGCCAGCAGCTTCCCTCTGTCAGGCTTGAACACTGAAGCTTTCTTT	CASSFPLSGLNTEAFF
TRBD1	TRBJ2-7	TRBV27	-	TGTGCCAGCAGGCCCCGAGACAGGGCAACCTACGAGCAGTACTTC	CASRPRDRATYEQYF